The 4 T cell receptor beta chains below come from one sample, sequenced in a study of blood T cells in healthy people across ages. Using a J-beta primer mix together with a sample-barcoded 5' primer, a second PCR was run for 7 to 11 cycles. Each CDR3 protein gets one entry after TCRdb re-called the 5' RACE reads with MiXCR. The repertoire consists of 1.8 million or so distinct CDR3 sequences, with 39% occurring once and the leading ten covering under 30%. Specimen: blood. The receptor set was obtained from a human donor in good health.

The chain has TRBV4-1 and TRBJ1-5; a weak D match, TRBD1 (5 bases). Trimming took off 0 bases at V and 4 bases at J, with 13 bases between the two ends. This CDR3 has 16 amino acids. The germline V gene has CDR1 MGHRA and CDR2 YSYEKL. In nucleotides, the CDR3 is TGCGCCAGCAGCCAAGAAGTTACGGCAGGGAATCAGCCCCAGCATTTT. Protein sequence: CASSQEVTAGNQPQHF.

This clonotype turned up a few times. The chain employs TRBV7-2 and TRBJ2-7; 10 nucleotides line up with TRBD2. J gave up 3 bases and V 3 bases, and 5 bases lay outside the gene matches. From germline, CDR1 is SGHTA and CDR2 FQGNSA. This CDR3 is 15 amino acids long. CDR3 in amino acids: CASSFGSGGLYEQYF. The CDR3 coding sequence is TGTGCCAGCAGCTTCGGTAGCGGGGGGCTCTACGAGCAGTACTTC.

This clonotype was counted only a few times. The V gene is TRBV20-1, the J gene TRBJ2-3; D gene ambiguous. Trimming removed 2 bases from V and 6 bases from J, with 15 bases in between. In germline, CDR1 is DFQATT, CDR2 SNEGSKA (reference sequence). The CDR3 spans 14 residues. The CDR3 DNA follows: TGCAGTGCTAGATTGGGGAAGGATCCGGATACGCAGTATTTT. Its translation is CSARLGKDPDTQYF.

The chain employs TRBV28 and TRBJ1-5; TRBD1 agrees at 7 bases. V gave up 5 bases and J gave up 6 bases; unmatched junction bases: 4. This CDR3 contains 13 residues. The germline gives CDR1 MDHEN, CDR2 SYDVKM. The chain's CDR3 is CASSGQASQPQHF. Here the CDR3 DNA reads TGTGCCAGCAGTGGACAGGCTAGTCAGCCCCAGCATTTT.